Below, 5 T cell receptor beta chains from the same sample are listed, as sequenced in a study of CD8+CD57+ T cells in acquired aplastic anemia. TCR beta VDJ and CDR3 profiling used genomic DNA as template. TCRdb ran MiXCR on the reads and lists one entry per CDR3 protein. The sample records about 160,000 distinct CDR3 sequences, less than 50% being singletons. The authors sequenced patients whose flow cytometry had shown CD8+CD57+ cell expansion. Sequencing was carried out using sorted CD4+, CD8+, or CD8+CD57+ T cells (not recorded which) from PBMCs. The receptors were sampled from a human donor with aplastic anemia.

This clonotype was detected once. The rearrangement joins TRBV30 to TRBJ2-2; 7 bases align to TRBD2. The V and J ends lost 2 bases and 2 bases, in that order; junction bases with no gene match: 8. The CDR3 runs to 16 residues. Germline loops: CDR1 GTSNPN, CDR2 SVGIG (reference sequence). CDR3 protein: CAWSQMGGLNTGELFF. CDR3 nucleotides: TGTGCCTGGAGTCAAATGGGAGGGCTCAACACCGGGGAGCTGTTTTTT.

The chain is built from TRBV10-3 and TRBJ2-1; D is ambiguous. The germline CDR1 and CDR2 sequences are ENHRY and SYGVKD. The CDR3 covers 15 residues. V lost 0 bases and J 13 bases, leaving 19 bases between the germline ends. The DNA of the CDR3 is TGTGCCATCAGTGAGTCGGGTGGAATACGAGAGACCCAGTTCTTC. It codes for CAISESGGIRETQFF.

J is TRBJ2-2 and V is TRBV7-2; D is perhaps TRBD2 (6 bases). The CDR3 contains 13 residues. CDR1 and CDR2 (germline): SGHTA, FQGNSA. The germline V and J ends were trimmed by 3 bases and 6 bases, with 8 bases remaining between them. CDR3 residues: CASSFWGAGELFF. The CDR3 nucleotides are TGTGCCAGCAGCTTTTGGGGGGCCGGGGAGCTGTTTTTT.

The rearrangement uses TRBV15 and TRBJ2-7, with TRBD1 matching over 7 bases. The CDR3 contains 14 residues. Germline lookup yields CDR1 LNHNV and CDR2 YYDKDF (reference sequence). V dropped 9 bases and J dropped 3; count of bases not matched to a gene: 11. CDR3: CATGPSRGFYEQYF. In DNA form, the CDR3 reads TGTGCCACGGGCCCATCCAGGGGGTTCTACGAGCAGTACTTC.

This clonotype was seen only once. CDR3 DNA sequence: TGCAGCGTCACAGGGGTCACTGAAGCTTTCTTT. Translated: CSVTGVTEAFF. This sequence joins TRBV29-1 and TRBJ1-1; 7 nucleotides line up with TRBD1. Germline V gives CDR1 SQVTM, CDR2 ANQGSEA. The CDR3 is 11 amino acids. The V gene end was trimmed by 6 bases and the J gene end by 4 bases; junction bases not matched to a gene: 2.